The rows below give T cell receptor beta chains drawn from one sample of a study of blood T cell repertoires in COVID-19. Data came from immunoSEQ multiplex PCR; TCRdb stores just in-frame clones and leaves some out. The sample consists of under 300,000 clones, roughly 87% of them appearing once. The material sequenced was PBMCs or T cells enriched from blood (not recorded which). The receptors shown here come from a woman aged 25-40 years with acute COVID-19. CDR3s include the opening cysteine and the closing phenylalanine or tryptophan. A D gene is named only where the DNA matches it firmly. Not every row has a clone size; where given, it reads once, few, many or a size class.

CDR3 DNA | CDR3 protein | V gene | clone size | D gene | J gene
TGTGCCAGTACCGAGACAGGCTTCTATGGCTACACCTTC | CASTETGFYGYTF | TRBV19 | . | . | TRBJ1-2
TGTGCCAGCAGCCAACAGACAGGGGCCCTATATCAGCCCCAGCATTTT | CASSQQTGALYQPQHF | TRBV28 | once | TRBD1 | TRBJ1-5
TGCGCCAGCAGCTTGGCTCCAGGGGGCGCGGAGGAGCAGTACTTC | CASSLAPGGAEEQYF | TRBV5-1 | . | TRBD1 | TRBJ2-7
TGTGCCAGCAGTTGGGTAGGGACAGGGGCTGGCTACACCTTC | CASSWVGTGAGYTF | TRBV6-2/TRBV6-3 | . | TRBD1 | TRBJ1-2
TGTGCCAGCAGCGGGGGACGGACAGGGAAAGGATACGAGCAGTACTTC | CASSGGRTGKGYEQYF | TRBV5-8 | . | TRBD1 | TRBJ2-7
TGTGCCAGCAGCTCTAATCCTCAGGGGTTTTCACCCCTCCACTTT | CASSSNPQGFSPLHF | TRBV5-8 | once | . | TRBJ1-6
TGCAGCGTTCTCCCGGTAGGGGGAGACGGGGCCAACGTCCTGACTTTC | CSVLPVGGDGANVLTF | TRBV29-1 | few | . | TRBJ2-6
TGTGCCAGCAGCTTCAGTCGGGACAGGGCTTTCTATGGCTACACCTTC | CASSFSRDRAFYGYTF | TRBV5-6 | . | TRBD1 | TRBJ1-2
TGTGCCTGGTGCGGGCAGAATTCACCCCTCCACTTT | CAWCGQNSPLHF | TRBV30 | . | . | TRBJ1-6
TGTGCCAGCAGTCCGGGGTCGCAGTATTTT | CASSPGSQYF | TRBV12-3/TRBV12-4 | few | . | TRBJ2-3
TGTGCCAGCAGACAGGATAGCAATCAGCCCCAGCATTTT | CASRQDSNQPQHF | TRBV2 | . | . | TRBJ1-5
TGTGCCAGCAGCTTCGGGACAGGGGTTCCACGGAATCAGCCCCAGCATTTT | CASSFGTGVPRNQPQHF | TRBV7-2 | few | TRBD1 | TRBJ1-5
TGTGCCAGGCGCGCCACCGCGAACACTGAAGCTTTCTTT | CARRATANTEAFF | TRBV2 | . | . | TRBJ1-1
TGTGCCAGCAGTGCGGGGGGGGAACTGCGCGAAAAACTGTTTTTT | CASSAGGELREKLFF | TRBV2 | . | . | TRBJ1-4